The 30 T cell receptor beta chains below all came from one sample that was sequenced in a study of CD8 T cells in Susac syndrome. RNA in amounts of roughly 0.5 to 1 ug was reverse transcribed with random hexamers. One entry per CDR3 protein results from TCRdb running MiXCR on the immunoSEQ multiplex PCR reads. Seen here are about 140,000 distinct CDR3 sequences, roughly 94% observed once, and the top ten hold roughly 0.14%. The material sequenced was CD4+ T cells from PBMCs. These receptors were collected from a human donor with Susac syndrome.

The V call is TRBV7-6, the J call TRBJ2-3; 7 bases agree with TRBD2. The CDR3 sequence is 16 residues long. Germline values: CDR1 SGHVS, CDR2 FNYEAQ. Germline trimming cut 5 bases from V and 2 bases from J; bases unmatched to any gene: 10. Here the CDR3 reads CASSRLSSGDTDTQYF. The CDR3 DNA reads TGTGCCAGCAGCCGTCTGTCTAGCGGAGACACAGATACGCAGTATTTT.

The V and J genes are TRBV6-5 and TRBJ1-6; D gene ambiguous. Germline loops: CDR1 MNHEY, CDR2 SVGAGI. The CDR3 is 14 amino acids. The V end lost 4 bases, the J end lost 4 bases, and 8 bases lay between the germline ends. The CDR3 DNA sequence: TGTGCCAGCAGTTCCAGTGGGTATAATTCACCCCTCCACTTT. Translated, it gives CASSSSGYNSPLHF.

The chain joins TRBV10-3 to TRBJ2-5; D is ambiguous. V was shortened by 4 bases and J by 5 bases, with 5 bases between the two germline ends. Per the germline V gene, CDR1 is ENHRY and CDR2 is SYGVKD. The CDR3 is 11 amino acids. Here the CDR3 reads CAISVSETQYF. In DNA form, the CDR3 reads TGTGCCATCAGTGTGTCGGAGACCCAGTACTTC.

The V call is TRBV24-1, the J call TRBJ1-1, with 8 bases aligning to TRBD1. V gave up 3 bases and J gave up 6 bases; unmatched junction bases: 2. Germline-derived CDR1 and CDR2 are KGHDR and SFDVKD. CDR3 length: 13 amino acids. The CDR3 nucleotides are TGTGCCACCAGTGATACGACAGGGGCTGAAGCTTTCTTT. Translation: CATSDTTGAEAFF.

V and J are TRBV7-2 and TRBJ2-2; D remains unclear. Trimming left V 6 bases short and J 5 bases short, with 19 bases between. The CDR3 is made up of 16 amino acids. Germline V gene sequence: CDR1 SGHTA, CDR2 FQGNSA. CDR3: CASRLRSLGRTGELFF. The CDR3 DNA sequence: TGTGCCAGCAGGCTTAGGTCGCTAGGCCGTACCGGGGAGCTGTTTTTT.

V gene TRBV4-1 combines with J gene TRBJ1-5, with D hard to call. V was clipped by 0 bases and J by 0 bases, with 6 bases between them. The CDR3 has 15 residues. Germline CDR1 MGHRA, CDR2 YSYEKL. The CDR3 sequence is CASSQDTNSNQPQHF. CDR3 nucleotide sequence: TGCGCCAGCAGCCAAGATACGAATAGCAATCAGCCCCAGCATTTT.

V gene TRBV29-1 combines with J gene TRBJ1-4; D gene uncertain. The CDR3 covers 15 residues. V was shortened by 0 bases and J by 9 bases, with 17 bases between the two germline ends. CDR1 is SQVTM and CDR2 is ANQGSEA in the germline V gene. The CDR3 spells CSVEDLGRGGKKLFF. In DNA, the CDR3 is TGCAGCGTTGAAGATCTGGGGAGAGGTGGTAAAAAACTGTTTTTT.

V gene TRBV5-6 combines with J gene TRBJ1-1; D may be TRBD1 (5 bases). V lost 2 bases, J lost 7 bases, and 18 bases lay in between. The CDR3 spans 15 residues. The V gene's germline CDR1 is SGHDT and CDR2 YYEEEE. The CDR3 protein is CASSLVQARGVEAFF. The CDR3 bases are TGTGCCAGCAGCTTAGTACAGGCGCGGGGGGTTGAAGCTTTCTTT.

V and J are TRBV28 and TRBJ2-1, with D possibly being TRBD2 (5 bases). Trimming took off 7 bases at V and 0 bases at J, with 7 bases between the two ends. The CDR3 is 13 residues long. The germline gives CDR1 MDHEN, CDR2 SYDVKM. CDR3 DNA sequence: TGTGCCAGCAAAGGGAGCTCCTACAATGAGCAGTTCTTC. It encodes CASKGSSYNEQFF.

CDR3 region: CASSSDSGYTF. Written as DNA, the CDR3 is TGTGCCAGCAGTTCAGACTCGGGCTACACCTTC. The rearrangement uses TRBV6-6 and TRBJ1-2; D unclear. CDR1 MNHNY and CDR2 SVGAGI come from the germline V gene (reference sequence). This CDR3 region has 11 residues. V lost 4 bases to trimming and J lost 8 bases, with 8 bases between them.

The V call is TRBV7-2, the J call TRBJ2-7, with a possible D match to TRBD2 (5 bases). Germline CDR1 SGHTA, CDR2 FQGNSA. This CDR3 region has 13 residues. Between the trimmed V and J ends, which lost 3 bases and 3 bases, there was a span of 9 bases. CDR3 nucleotides: TGTGCCAGCAGCTTGCAACGGGGCTACGAGCAGTACTTC. Amino acids: CASSLQRGYEQYF.

The V call is TRBV30, the J call TRBJ1-4; TRBD1 agrees at 10 bases. After removal of 2 bases from V and 7 bases from J, the junction contained 1 base not matched to a gene. The V gene's germline CDR1 is GTSNPN and CDR2 SVGIG (reference sequence). The CDR3 consists of 13 residues. The CDR3 spells CAWSRDRGEKLFF. CDR3 nucleotides: TGTGCCTGGAGTCGGGACAGGGGTGAAAAACTGTTTTTT.

The genes are TRBV27 and TRBJ2-7; 7 nucleotides agree with TRBD1. Germline V gene data show CDR1 as MNHEY and CDR2 as SMNVEV (reference sequence). Trimming removed 1 base from V and 3 bases from J; junction bases left unmatched: 12. This CDR3 spans 17 amino acids. The CDR3 nucleotides read TGTGCCAGCAGTTTATATTCGCCCGACAGGGTGCTCTACGAGCAGTACTTC. As protein: CASSLYSPDRVLYEQYF.

V usage is TRBV3-1 and J usage is TRBJ2-1; 8 bases fit TRBD1. This CDR3 spans 15 amino acids. Trimming cost V 4 bases and J 8 bases; bases outside gene matches: 10. The germline V gene encodes CDR1 LGHDT and CDR2 YNNKEL (reference sequence). The CDR3 loop is CASSLGTGPWDEQFF. CDR3 DNA sequence: TGTGCCAGCAGCCTGGGGACAGGACCTTGGGATGAGCAGTTCTTC.

This clonotype was detected only once. The chain employs TRBV2 and TRBJ1-2, with 7 bases identical to TRBD1. The trim removed 5 bases at V and 7 bases at J, leaving 10 bases unmatched. CDR1 SNHLY and CDR2 FYNNEI come from the germline V gene. The CDR3 contains 14 residues. CDR3 in amino acids: CASSWDRGLGGYTF. DNA of the CDR3: TGTGCCAGCAGTTGGGACAGAGGGTTGGGTGGCTACACCTTC. The whole variable domain, filled in from reference TRBV2 and TRBJ1-2, reads EPEVTQTPSHQVTQMGQEVILRCVPISNHLYFYWYRQILGQKVEFLVSFYNNEISEKSEIFDDQFSVERPDGSNFTLKIRSTKLEDSAMYFCASSWDRGLGGYTFGSGTRLTVV.

The gene calls are TRBV6-4 and TRBJ2-1; 8 bases match TRBD2. Germline-derived CDR1 and CDR2 are MRHNA and SNTAGT. The junction had 13 bases not matched to a gene; V was cut back by 5 bases and J by 7 bases. The CDR3 sequence is 16 residues long. DNA of the CDR3: TGTGCCAGCAGTAGGTTCCAAGCGGGAGCCCAAAATGAGCAGTTCTTC. It specifies CASSRFQAGAQNEQFF.

The chain carries TRBV20-1 and TRBJ1-1; D is undetermined. The CDR3 runs 15 residues. The germline gives CDR1 DFQATT, CDR2 SNEGSKA (reference sequence). V was clipped by 2 bases and J by 0 bases, with 13 bases between them. The CDR3 is CSARYGDWVNTEAFF. CDR3 bases: TGCAGTGCTAGATACGGGGATTGGGTGAACACTGAAGCTTTCTTT.

This chain joins TRBV12-3 or TRBV12-4 and TRBJ1-5; D is possibly TRBD1 (6 bases). This CDR3 is 16 amino acids long. Deletions cut 1 base from V and 2 bases from J, with 12 bases between. CDR3 residues: CASSLGARGRNQPQHF. The CDR3 DNA follows: TGTGCCAGCAGTTTAGGGGCCAGGGGCCGCAATCAGCCCCAGCATTTT.

This chain uses TRBV12-3 or TRBV12-4 with TRBJ1-2, with 7 bases aligning to TRBD1. The V segment lost 3 bases and the J segment 5 bases; nucleotides outside the gene matches: 3. CDR3 length: 13 amino acids. The chain's CDR3 is CASSFLTGYGYTF. DNA for the CDR3: TGTGCCAGCAGTTTCCTGACAGGGTATGGCTACACCTTC.

The V gene is TRBV30, the J gene TRBJ1-5; D is undetermined. The V end was cut by 2 bases, the J end by 1 base, with 6 bases between. The CDR3 contains 13 residues. Germline CDR1 reads GTSNPN; CDR2 reads SVGIG (reference sequence). The CDR3 nucleotides read TGTGCCTGGAGTCGTGGGAGCAATCAGCCCCAGCATTTT. Translation: CAWSRGSNQPQHF.

The chain combines TRBV5-4 with TRBJ2-3, with 9 nucleotides matching TRBD2. The CDR3 totals 15 residues. J gave up 4 bases and V 4 bases, and 7 bases lay outside the gene matches. The germline V gene has CDR1 SGHNT and CDR2 YYREEE (reference sequence). The CDR3 DNA reads as TGTGCCAGCAGCACCCTAGCGGGATCTGCAGATACGCAGTATTTT. It yields the protein CASSTLAGSADTQYF.

V usage is TRBV28 and J usage is TRBJ2-4; the match to TRBD2 covers 7 bases. This CDR3 has 15 amino acids. The germline CDR1 and CDR2 sequences are MDHEN and SYDVKM. Trimming took 0 bases from V and 9 from J; bases not matched to a gene: 8. CDR3 sequence: CASSLWGGKGSIQYF. CDR3 sequence (DNA): TGTGCCAGCAGTTTATGGGGAGGGAAGGGGTCCATTCAGTACTTC.

The rearrangement joins TRBV3-1 to TRBJ1-1, with no clear D. CDR1 is LGHDT, CDR2 YNNKEL, per germline (reference sequence). Trimming pared 7 bases from V and 5 bases from J, leaving 8 bases between. CDR3 length: 11 residues. CDR3 region: CASNSGTEAFF. DNA of the CDR3: TGTGCCAGCAATAGTGGGACTGAAGCTTTCTTT. Drawing the rest from reference TRBV3-1 and TRBJ1-1, the complete variable domain is DTAVSQTPKYLVTQMGNDKSIKCEQNLGHDTMYWYKQDSKKFLKIMFSYNNKELIINETVPNRFSPKSPDKAHLNLHINSLELGDSAVYFCASNSGTEAFFGQGTRLTVV.

V gene TRBV7-9 combines with J gene TRBJ1-6; D gene uncertain. Germline loops: CDR1 SEHNR, CDR2 FQNEAQ (reference sequence). The CDR3 extends over 15 amino acids. Deletions cut 1 base from V and 0 bases from J, with 4 bases between. The CDR3 loop is CASSLDISYNSPLHF. In nucleotides, the CDR3 is TGTGCCAGCAGCTTAGATATCTCCTATAATTCACCCCTCCACTTT.

The chain recombines TRBV18 with TRBJ2-7; D not certain. V lost 0 bases and J 0 bases, leaving 12 bases between the germline ends. Germline CDR1 reads KGHSH; CDR2 reads LQKENI. CDR3 length: 16 amino acids. For the CDR3, the DNA is TGTGCCAGCTCACCACCTCTTGTATTCCGCTCCTACGAGCAGTACTTC. Protein: CASSPPLVFRSYEQYF.

This chain uses TRBV28 with TRBJ2-3, with 8 positions matching TRBD2. CDR1 and CDR2 (germline): MDHEN, SYDVKM. This CDR3 comprises 16 residues. J was trimmed by 1 base and V by 7 bases; bases with no gene match: 10. The CDR3 nucleotides are TGTGCCAGCACAGAAGGGGGAGCGGGGGGCACAGATACGCAGTATTTT. This translates into CASTEGGAGGTDTQYF.

This chain connects TRBV30 to TRBJ1-4; D uncertain. Germline V gene sequence: CDR1 GTSNPN, CDR2 SVGIG (reference sequence). V was pared by 5 bases and J by 8 bases, with 9 bases between. The CDR3 contains 11 residues. CDR3 in DNA: TGTGCCTGGGGTGACGGGGAAAAACTGTTTTTT. It codes for CAWGDGEKLFF.

Written as DNA, the CDR3 is TGCAGCGTTGTGGAACAGGTCAATCAGCCCCAGCATTTT. It is translated as CSVVEQVNQPQHF. The V and J genes are TRBV29-1 and TRBJ1-5; TRBD1 might be the D (5 bases). V lost 4 bases, J lost 3 bases, and 10 bases lay in between. Germline values: CDR1 SQVTM, CDR2 ANQGSEA. This CDR3 contains 13 residues.

The chain has TRBV9 and TRBJ1-1; D is possibly TRBD1 (5 bases). V lost 4 bases, J lost 4 bases, and 14 bases lay in between. The CDR3 loop spans 14 amino acids. Germline CDR1 reads SGDLS; CDR2 reads YYNGEE. The CDR3 DNA reads TGTGCCAGCAGCCTAGTAGGGGCTAGCACTGAAGCTTTCTTT. Its translation is CASSLVGASTEAFF. Together with reference TRBV9 and TRBJ1-1, the CDR3 gives the full variable domain: DSGVTQTPKHLITATGQRVTLRCSPRSGDLSVYWYQQSLDQGLQFLIQYYNGEERAKGNILERFSAQQFPDLHSELNLSSLELGDSALYFCASSLVGASTEAFFGQGTRLTVV.

The chain carries TRBV20-1 and TRBJ1-1, with D maybe TRBD1 (6 bases). Germline CDR1 and CDR2: DFQATT and SNEGSKA (reference sequence). V lost 1 base and J lost 0, with 9 bases in between. The CDR3 is 14 amino acids. The CDR3 coding sequence is TGCAGTGCTAGAGGGACAGTTATGAACACTGAAGCTTTCTTT. Protein product: CSARGTVMNTEAFF.